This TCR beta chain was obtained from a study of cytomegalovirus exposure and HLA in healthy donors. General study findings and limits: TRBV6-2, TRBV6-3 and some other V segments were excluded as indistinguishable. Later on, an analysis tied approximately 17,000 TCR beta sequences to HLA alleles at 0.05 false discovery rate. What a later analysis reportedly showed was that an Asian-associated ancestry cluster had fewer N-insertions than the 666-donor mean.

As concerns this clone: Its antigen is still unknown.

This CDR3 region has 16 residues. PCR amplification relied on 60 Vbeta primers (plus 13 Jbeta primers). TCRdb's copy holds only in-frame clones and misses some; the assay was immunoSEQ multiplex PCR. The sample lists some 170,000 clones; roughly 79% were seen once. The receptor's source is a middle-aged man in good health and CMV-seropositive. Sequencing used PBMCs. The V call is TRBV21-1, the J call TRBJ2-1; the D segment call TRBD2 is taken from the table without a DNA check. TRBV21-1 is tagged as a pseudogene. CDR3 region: CASSKRLAAAYNEQFF. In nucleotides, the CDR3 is TGTGCCAGCAGCAAACGCCTAGCGGCCGCCTACAATGAGCAGTTCTTC.